This TCR beta chain appears in the sequencing data of a study of control samples from healthy donors and cancer patients. The V and J ends lost 4 bases and 0 bases, in that order; junction bases with no gene match: 8. The length of the CDR3 is 16 residues. CDR1 is SGHAT, CDR2 FQNNGV, per germline. TCRdb's table, derived via immunoSEQ multiplex PCR, lists solely in-frame clones and lacks some. The data show tens of thousands of clones, approximately 92% seen once. The V call is TRBV11-2, the J call TRBJ2-7; 8 nucleotides agree with TRBD2. The sequencing sample was made of PBMCs. The receptor was isolated from a man in his thirties or forties with colorectal cancer. CDR3 region: CASSSIAGPDSYEQYF. Here the CDR3 DNA reads TGTGCCAGCAGCTCAATAGCGGGGCCCGACTCCTACGAGCAGTACTTC.